This TCR beta chain was sequenced for a study of T cell changes during pregnancy in multiple sclerosis. Libraries were prepared by immunoSEQ multiplex PCR; TCRdb keeps only in-frame clonotypes and omits some of them. Seen here are around 56,000 clones, about nine tenths observed once, and the top ten hold around 2.3%. Germline V CDR1 and CDR2: LGHNT, FRNRAP. V shed 2 bases, J shed 5 bases, and the junction held 1 base outside the gene matches. This CDR3 is 13 amino acids long. This clone was counted only a few times. V is TRBV12-5 and J is TRBJ1-1, with 8 bases that match TRBD1. The source of this sequence is a female donor in good health, enrolled as a control in a pregnancy study. The source material was peripheral blood, sampled in the first trimester of pregnancy. Written as DNA, the CDR3 is TGTGCTAGTGGTTTGCGACAGGGGACTGAAGCTTTCTTT. Its translation: CASGLRQGTEAFF.